Presented here are 15 T cell receptor beta chains from one specimen sequenced in a study of shared clonotypes between healthy human individuals. The naive CD8 subset, CD45RO-negative cells positively selected for CCR7, excluded terminally differentiated effector memory CD45RA+ cells. The data were produced by immunoSEQ multiplex PCR, yet TCRdb's version contains in-frame clones alone and is incomplete. The sample holds around 1.9 million clones; about 92% are singletons and the top ten take more than 1.5%. The sequencing sample was made of naive CD8+ T cells from PBMCs. The origin of the receptors is a young man in good health. Some clones in this sample may be carry-over from other donors' samples.

The chain links TRBV6-1 to TRBJ1-1; D is unclear. CDR3 length: 13 residues. Germline V gene data show CDR1 as MNHNS and CDR2 as SASEGT. V lost 3 bases and J 7 bases, leaving 12 bases between the germline ends. This CDR3 is CASSEPRGDEAFF. The DNA of the CDR3 is TGTGCCAGCAGTGAGCCTCGGGGAGATGAAGCTTTCTTT.

The table lists this clone with a count of one. The V call is TRBV6-5, the J call TRBJ1-1; D perhaps matches TRBD1 (5 bases). In germline, CDR1 is MNHEY, CDR2 SVGAGI. There are 15 residues in the CDR3. V lost 0 bases to trimming and J lost 1 base, with 9 bases between them. In DNA, the CDR3 is TGTGCCAGCAGTTACTCAGAGGGGACGAACACTGAAGCTTTCTTT. This translates into CASSYSEGTNTEAFF.

This clone was detected only once. The rearrangement uses TRBV19 and TRBJ1-1, with D unclear. Per the germline V gene, CDR1 is LNHDA and CDR2 is SQIVND (reference sequence). The V and J ends lost 0 bases and 0 bases respectively, with 11 bases between them. There are 16 residues in the CDR3. Here the CDR3 reads CASSIDQQSLNTEAFF. The DNA for the CDR3 is TGTGCCAGTAGTATAGATCAACAGAGCCTGAACACTGAAGCTTTCTTT.

The chain is built from TRBV7-3 and TRBJ2-3, with 8 bases identical to TRBD1. This CDR3 comprises 13 residues. Germline CDR1 and CDR2: SGHTA and FQGTGA. The V segment lost 5 bases and the J segment 6 bases; nucleotides outside the gene matches: 4. The CDR3 loop reads CASSADRGDTQYF. For the CDR3, the DNA is TGTGCCAGCAGCGCCGACAGGGGTGATACGCAGTATTTT. The complete variable domain, with remaining parts taken from reference TRBV7-3 and TRBJ2-3, reads GAGVSQTPSNKVTEKGKYVELRCDPISGHTALYWYRQSLGQGPEFLIYFQGTGAADDSGLPNDRFFAVRPEGSVSTLKIQRTERGDSAVYLCASSADRGDTQYFGPGTRLTVL.

The chain combines TRBV19 with TRBJ1-1; weak D call: TRBD1 (5 bases). The CDR3 has 15 amino acids. V was pared by 7 bases and J by 3 bases, with 18 bases between. Looked up from germline, CDR1 is LNHDA and CDR2 is SQIVND (reference sequence). The CDR3 DNA follows: TGTGCCAGTACCCCGGGGGAGTATGGGGACACTGAAGCTTTCTTT. Encoded protein: CASTPGEYGDTEAFF.

This sequence joins TRBV27 and TRBJ1-5; D not certain. The germline V and J ends were trimmed by 4 bases and 4 bases, with 17 bases remaining between them. The germline V gene encodes CDR1 MNHEY and CDR2 SMNVEV (reference sequence). The CDR3 covers 16 residues. The CDR3 DNA is TGTGCCAGCAGTTCGTCCCGGGCGCGAGGGAATCAGCCCCAGCATTTT. Translation gives CASSSSRARGNQPQHF.

This chain connects TRBV7-9 to TRBJ1-2; weak D call: TRBD1 (5 bases). This CDR3 region has 13 residues. Germline-derived CDR1 and CDR2 are SEHNR and FQNEAQ (reference sequence). V lost 5 bases, J lost 6 bases, and 13 bases lay in between. Written as DNA, the CDR3 is TGTGCCAGCAGCCCCCCGGGGGTAGATGGCTACACCTTC. Amino acids: CASSPPGVDGYTF.

The chain joins TRBV13 to TRBJ1-2; 7 bases fit TRBD1. Germline lookup yields CDR1 PRHDT and CDR2 FYEKMQ (reference sequence). The CDR3 is 15 residues long. V dropped 5 bases and J dropped 2; count of bases not matched to a gene: 8. The DNA of the CDR3 is TGTGCCAGCAGCCCCCGGGACAGACTAAACTATGGCTACACCTTC. It codes for CASSPRDRLNYGYTF.

The chain employs TRBV11-3 and TRBJ2-7; 8 bases align to TRBD2. The germline V gene has CDR1 SGHNT and CDR2 YENEEA. This CDR3 contains 15 residues. Losses at the gene ends were 5 bases for V and 2 bases for J; bases not matched to a gene: 8. The CDR3 protein is CASSVRAGGAYEQYF. The DNA of the CDR3 is TGTGCCAGCAGCGTAAGGGCGGGAGGAGCCTACGAGCAGTACTTC.

The V and J genes are TRBV9 and TRBJ1-1; TRBD1 might be the D (5 bases). The CDR3 is made up of 14 amino acids. Germline V gene lookup returns CDR1 SGDLS and CDR2 YYNGEE. Trimming took off 3 bases at V and 2 bases at J, with 11 bases between the two ends. The CDR3 DNA reads TGTGCCAGCAGCGACCGGGACGGAAACACTGAAGCTTTCTTT. This codes for CASSDRDGNTEAFF. The full variable domain, in which reference TRBV9 and TRBJ1-1 provide the parts outside the CDR3, is DSGVTQTPKHLITATGQRVTLRCSPRSGDLSVYWYQQSLDQGLQFLIQYYNGEERAKGNILERFSAQQFPDLHSELNLSSLELGDSALYFCASSDRDGNTEAFFGQGTRLTVV.

CDR3 region: CASNSGTFTDTQYF. The CDR3 bases are TGTGCCAGCAATTCAGGGACCTTCACAGATACGCAGTATTTT. J is TRBJ2-3 and V is TRBV6-1; either TRBD1 or TRBD2 may fit D (5 bases each). CDR3 length: 14 residues. Germline V gene sequence: CDR1 MNHNS, CDR2 SASEGT. V lost 7 bases, J lost 2 bases, and 13 bases lay in between.

The chain uses TRBV9 and TRBJ2-3; D is uncertain. CDR3 size: 15 residues. Trimming left V 0 bases short and J 6 bases short, with 14 bases between. CDR1 is SGDLS, CDR2 YYNGEE, per germline. CDR3 amino acids: CASSVGQRPMDTQYF. The CDR3 DNA sequence: TGTGCCAGCAGCGTAGGGCAGCGTCCAATGGATACGCAGTATTTT.

This chain links TRBV6-5 with TRBJ2-7, with no clear D. The CDR3 runs 15 residues. Germline V gene sequence: CDR1 MNHEY, CDR2 SVGAGI. V was pared by 0 bases and J by 0 bases, with 9 bases between. The CDR3 DNA follows: TGTGCCAGCAGTTACTCGGACCCCAGCTCCTACGAGCAGTACTTC. The encoded protein is CASSYSDPSSYEQYF.

V gene TRBV7-6 combines with J gene TRBJ2-7; 7 nucleotides line up with TRBD2. V trimming: 5 bases; J trimming: 6 bases; junction bases outside the gene matches: 7. This CDR3 has 13 residues. Looked up from germline, CDR1 is SGHVS and CDR2 is FNYEAQ. The CDR3 spells CASSPNRLAEQYF. The CDR3 DNA reads as TGTGCCAGCAGCCCGAACCGACTAGCCGAGCAGTACTTC. The variable domain in full, with the rest retrieved from reference TRBV7-6 and TRBJ2-7, is GAGVSQSPRYKVTKRGQDVALRCDPISGHVSLYWYRQALGQGPEFLTYFNYEAQQDKSGLPNDRFSAERPEGSISTLTIQRTEQRDSAMYRCASSPNRLAEQYFGPGTRLTVT.

This chain connects TRBV9 to TRBJ2-1; 10 bases align to TRBD2. Trimming at V came to 3 bases and at J to 0 bases, leaving 12 bases not matched to a gene. The CDR3 spans 19 residues. From germline, CDR1 is SGDLS and CDR2 YYNGEE. This CDR3 is CASSATSGPLQSSYNEQFF. The CDR3 bases are TGTGCCAGCAGCGCGACTAGCGGGCCGCTTCAAAGCTCCTACAATGAGCAGTTCTTC.